The present TCR beta chain was sequenced within a study of blood T cell repertoires in COVID-19. Looking at the study overall: The United States, Italy and Spain were the sources of the acute and convalescent COVID-19 samples. Sources were T cells, B-cell-depleted T cells, or PBMCs; the material itself was cDNA or gDNA.

Using immunoSEQ multiplex PCR, the repertoire was profiled, and TCRdb retains in-frame clones only, with some absent. The sample includes more than 15,000 clones, around nine tenths of them seen just once. Sequencing used peripheral blood. The sequence was obtained from a middle-aged man with active COVID-19.

The CDR3, as DNA: TGTGCCAGCAGTACCCCAGGGTTCGGGGGTGAGCAGTTCTTC. Translation gives CASSTPGFGGEQFF. The rearrangement joins TRBV6-6 to TRBJ2-1; weak D call: TRBD2 (6 bases). Looked up from germline, CDR1 is MNHNY and CDR2 is SVGAGI (reference sequence). The CDR3 loop spans 14 amino acids. Trimming left V 5 bases short and J 9 bases short, with 17 bases between.